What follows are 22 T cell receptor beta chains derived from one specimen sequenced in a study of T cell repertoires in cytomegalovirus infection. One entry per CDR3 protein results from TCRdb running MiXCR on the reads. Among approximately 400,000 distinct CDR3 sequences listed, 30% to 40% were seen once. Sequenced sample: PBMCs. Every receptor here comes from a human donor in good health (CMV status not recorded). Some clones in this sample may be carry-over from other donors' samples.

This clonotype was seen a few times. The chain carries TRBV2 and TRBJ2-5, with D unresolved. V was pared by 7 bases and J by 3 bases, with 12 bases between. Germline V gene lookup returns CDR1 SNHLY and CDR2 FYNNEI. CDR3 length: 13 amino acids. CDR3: CASMAGVKETQYF. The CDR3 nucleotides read TGTGCCAGCATGGCTGGGGTAAAAGAGACCCAGTACTTC.

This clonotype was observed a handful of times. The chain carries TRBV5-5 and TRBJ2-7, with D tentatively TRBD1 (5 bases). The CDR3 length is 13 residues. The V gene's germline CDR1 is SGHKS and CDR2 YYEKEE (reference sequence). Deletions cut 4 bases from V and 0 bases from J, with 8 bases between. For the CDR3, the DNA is TGTGCCAGCAGCGCAGGGTACTCCTACGAGCAGTACTTC. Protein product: CASSAGYSYEQYF.

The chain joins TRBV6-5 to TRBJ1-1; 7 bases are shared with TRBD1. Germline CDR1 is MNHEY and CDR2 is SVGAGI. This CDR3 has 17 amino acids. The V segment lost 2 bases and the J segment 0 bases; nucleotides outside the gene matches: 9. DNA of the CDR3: TGTGCCAGCAGTTACCCCACAGGGGACGGGGTGAACACTGAAGCTTTCTTT. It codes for CASSYPTGDGVNTEAFF.

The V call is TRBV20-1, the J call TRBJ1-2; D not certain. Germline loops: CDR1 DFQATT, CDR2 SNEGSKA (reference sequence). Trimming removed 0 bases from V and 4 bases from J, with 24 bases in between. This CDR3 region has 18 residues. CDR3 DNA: TGCAGTGCTAGAGATGGTGATCCAGGTCGGGATCGTGCCTATGGCTACACCTTC. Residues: CSARDGDPGRDRAYGYTF.

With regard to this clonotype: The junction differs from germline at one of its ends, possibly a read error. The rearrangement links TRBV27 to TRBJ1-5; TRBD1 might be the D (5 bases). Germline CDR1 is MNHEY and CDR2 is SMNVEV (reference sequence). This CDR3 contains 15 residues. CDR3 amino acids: CARSYQGNPNQPQHF. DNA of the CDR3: TGTGCCAGAAGTTACCAGGGAAATCCAAATCAGCCCCAGCATTTT.

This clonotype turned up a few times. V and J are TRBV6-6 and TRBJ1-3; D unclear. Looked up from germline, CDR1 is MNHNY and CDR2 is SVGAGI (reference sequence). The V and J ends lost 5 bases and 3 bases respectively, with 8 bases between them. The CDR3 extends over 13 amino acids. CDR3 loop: CASSAVFGNTIYF. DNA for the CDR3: TGTGCCAGCAGTGCGGTATTTGGAAACACCATATATTTT.

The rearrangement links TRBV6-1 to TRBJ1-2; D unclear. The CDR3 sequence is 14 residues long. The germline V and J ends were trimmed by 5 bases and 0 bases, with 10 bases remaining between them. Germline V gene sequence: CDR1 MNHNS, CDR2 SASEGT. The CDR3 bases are TGTGCCAGCAGTTCCCCGGGAACTAACTATGGCTACACCTTC. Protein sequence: CASSSPGTNYGYTF.

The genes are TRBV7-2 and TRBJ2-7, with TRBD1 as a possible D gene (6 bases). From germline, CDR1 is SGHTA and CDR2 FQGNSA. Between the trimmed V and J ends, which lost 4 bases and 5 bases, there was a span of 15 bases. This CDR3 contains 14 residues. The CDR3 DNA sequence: TGTGCCAGCAGCTCGGATATGTACAGGGACGAGCAGTACTTC. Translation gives CASSSDMYRDEQYF.

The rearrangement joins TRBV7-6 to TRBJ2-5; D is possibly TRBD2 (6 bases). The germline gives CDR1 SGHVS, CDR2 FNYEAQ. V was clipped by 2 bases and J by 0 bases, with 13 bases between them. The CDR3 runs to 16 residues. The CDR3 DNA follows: TGTGCCAGCAGCTTATTGACTGGAGGGGACCAAGAGACCCAGTACTTC. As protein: CASSLLTGGDQETQYF.

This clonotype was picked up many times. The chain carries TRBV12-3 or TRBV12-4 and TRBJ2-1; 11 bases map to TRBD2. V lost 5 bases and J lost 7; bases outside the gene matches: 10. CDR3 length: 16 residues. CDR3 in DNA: TGTGCCAGCAGTATCCGGGCTAGCGGGGGGCTTAATGAGCAGTTCTTC. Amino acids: CASSIRASGGLNEQFF.

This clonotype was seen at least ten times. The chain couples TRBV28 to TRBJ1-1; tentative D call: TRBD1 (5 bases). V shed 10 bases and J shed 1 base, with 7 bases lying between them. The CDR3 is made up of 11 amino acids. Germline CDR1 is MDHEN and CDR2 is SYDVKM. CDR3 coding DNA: TGTGCCACCCAGGGGAACACTGAAGCTTTCTTT. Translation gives CATQGNTEAFF.

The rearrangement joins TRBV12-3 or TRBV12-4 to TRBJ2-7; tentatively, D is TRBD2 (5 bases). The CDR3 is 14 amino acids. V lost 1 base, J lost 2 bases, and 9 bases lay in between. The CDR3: CASSLGYGAYEQYF. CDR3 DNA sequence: TGTGCCAGCAGTTTAGGGTACGGGGCCTACGAGCAGTACTTC.

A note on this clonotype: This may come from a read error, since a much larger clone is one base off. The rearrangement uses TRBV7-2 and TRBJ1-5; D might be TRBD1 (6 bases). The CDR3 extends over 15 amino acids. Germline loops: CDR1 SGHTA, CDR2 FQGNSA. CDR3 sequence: CASSLGGALNQPPHF. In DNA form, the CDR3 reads TGTGCCAGCAGCTTAGGGGGGGCTCTTAATCAGCCCCCGCATTTT.

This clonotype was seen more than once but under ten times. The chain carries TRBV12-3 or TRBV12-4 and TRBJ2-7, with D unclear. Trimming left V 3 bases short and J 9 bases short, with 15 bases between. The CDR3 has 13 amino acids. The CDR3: CASSFLEVNGQYF. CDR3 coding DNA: TGTGCCAGCAGTTTTTTAGAGGTGAATGGGCAGTACTTC.

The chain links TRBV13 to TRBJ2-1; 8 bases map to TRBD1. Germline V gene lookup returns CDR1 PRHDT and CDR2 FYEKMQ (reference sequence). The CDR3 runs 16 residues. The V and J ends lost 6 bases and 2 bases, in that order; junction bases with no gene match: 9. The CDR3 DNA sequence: TGTGCCAGCAGTCACGGACAGGGTCCGGCCTACAATGAGCAGTTCTTC. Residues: CASSHGQGPAYNEQFF.

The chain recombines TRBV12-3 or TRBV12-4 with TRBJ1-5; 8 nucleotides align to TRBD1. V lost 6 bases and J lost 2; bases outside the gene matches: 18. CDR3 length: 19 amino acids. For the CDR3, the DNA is TGTGCCAGCAGATCTGGACAGGGAGGACGGGGATTGGGCAATCAGCCCCAGCATTTT. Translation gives CASRSGQGGRGLGNQPQHF.

The CDR3 nucleotides are TGTGCCAGCAGCAACCTTGAGGCGGGGGGGGCGCGGGACATTCAGTACTTC. Protein sequence: CASSNLEAGGARDIQYF. V and J are TRBV12-3 or TRBV12-4 and TRBJ2-4, with TRBD2 matching over 9 bases. V trimming: 6 bases; J trimming: 8 bases; junction bases outside the gene matches: 17. This CDR3 spans 17 amino acids.

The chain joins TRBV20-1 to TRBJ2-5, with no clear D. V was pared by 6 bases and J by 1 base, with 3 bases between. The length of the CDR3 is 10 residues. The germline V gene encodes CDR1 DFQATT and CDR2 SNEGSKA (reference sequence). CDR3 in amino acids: CSASQETQYF. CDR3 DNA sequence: TGCAGTGCGAGCCAAGAGACCCAGTACTTC.

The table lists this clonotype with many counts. Here the CDR3 reads CASDRQGLGTDTQYF. DNA of the CDR3: TGTGCCAGCGATAGACAGGGGCTCGGCACAGATACGCAGTATTTT. The rearrangement links TRBV7-2 to TRBJ2-3; TRBD1 agrees at 8 bases. The germline CDR1 and CDR2 sequences are SGHTA and FQGNSA. This CDR3 region has 15 residues. V gave up 8 bases and J gave up 1 base; unmatched junction bases: 8.

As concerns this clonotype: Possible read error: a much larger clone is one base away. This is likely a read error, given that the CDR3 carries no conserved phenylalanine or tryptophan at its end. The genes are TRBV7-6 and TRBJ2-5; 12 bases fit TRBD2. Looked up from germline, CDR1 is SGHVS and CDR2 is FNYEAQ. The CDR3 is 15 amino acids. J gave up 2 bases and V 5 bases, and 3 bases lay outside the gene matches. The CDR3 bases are TGTGCCAGCAGCGGAGGGACTAGCGGGCAAGAGACCCAGTACTTA. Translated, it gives CASSGGTSGQETQYL.

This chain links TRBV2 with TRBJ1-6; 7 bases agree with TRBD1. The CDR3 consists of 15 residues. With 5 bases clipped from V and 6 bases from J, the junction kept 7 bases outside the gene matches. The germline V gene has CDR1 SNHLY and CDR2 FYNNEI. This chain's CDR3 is CASSFQGDSNSPLHF. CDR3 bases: TGTGCCAGCAGTTTTCAGGGGGACTCTAATTCACCCCTCCACTTT.

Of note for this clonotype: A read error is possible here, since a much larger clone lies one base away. The CDR3 nucleotides are TGTGCCAGCAGCCCGGACCAAGCATTGTGTTACACCTTC. Its translation is CASSPDQALCYTF. This chain connects TRBV6-6 to TRBJ1-2; D is uncertain. The V gene's germline CDR1 is MNHNY and CDR2 SVGAGI (reference sequence). This CDR3 is built from 13 residues. V gave up 6 bases and J gave up 11 bases, with 19 bases separating them.